This T cell receptor beta chain was captured by sequencing in a study of identical twins. Study outcomes and limitations: Out-of-frame alpha sequences that twins shared showed excess low generation probability.

Worth noting for this clonotype: Its antigen is still unknown.

One entry per CDR3 protein results from TCRdb running MiXCR on the 5' RACE reads. Among about 190,000 distinct CDR3 sequences listed, around 15% were seen once. CDR1 is SEHNR and CDR2 is FQNEAQ in the germline V gene (reference sequence). With V trimmed by 7 bases and J by 6 bases, 14 bases remained unmatched. The CDR3 covers 15 residues. These same records also appear under a second study, on T cells expressing NK-cell markers. That work adds: Repertoires of TCR beta were obtained from T cells sorted as CD3+CD56+NKG2C+, CD3+CD56+NKG2C- and CD3+CD56-NKG2C+.

V gene TRBV7-9 combines with J gene TRBJ1-1; TRBD1 aligns across 7 bases. Sequencing was performed on CD8+ T cells sorted from blood. The sequence derives from a young woman in good health. CDR3 in amino acids: CASTHRGGGTAEAFF. For the CDR3, the DNA is TGTGCCAGCACCCACAGGGGTGGGGGAACGGCTGAAGCTTTCTTT.